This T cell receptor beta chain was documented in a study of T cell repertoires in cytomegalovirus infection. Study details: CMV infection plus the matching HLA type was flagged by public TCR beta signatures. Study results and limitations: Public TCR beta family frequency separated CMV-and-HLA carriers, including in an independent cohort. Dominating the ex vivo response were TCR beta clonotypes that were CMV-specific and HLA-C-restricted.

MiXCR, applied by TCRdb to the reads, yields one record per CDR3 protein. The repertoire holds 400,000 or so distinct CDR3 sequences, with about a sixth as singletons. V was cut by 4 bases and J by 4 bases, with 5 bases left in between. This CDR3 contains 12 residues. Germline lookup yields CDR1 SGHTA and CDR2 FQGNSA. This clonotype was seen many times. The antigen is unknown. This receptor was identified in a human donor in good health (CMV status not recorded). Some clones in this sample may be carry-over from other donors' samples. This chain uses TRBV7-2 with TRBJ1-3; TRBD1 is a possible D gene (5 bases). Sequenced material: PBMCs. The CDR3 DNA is TGTGCCAGCAGCTCAGGGGGAAACACCATATATTTT. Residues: CASSSGGNTIYF.